Given below is one T cell receptor beta chain in context. The antigen remains undetermined. Every donor was a healthy person donating bone marrow. This entry is derived from a study of cytomegalovirus exposure and HLA in healthy donors. For the study at large: The Caucasian-associated ancestry cluster contained 65% to 85% of the approximately 430 genotyped donors. General observations from the study: A later analysis linked a missense DCLRE1C variant to TCR beta V- and J-gene trimming. Earlier findings revealed that most TCR beta V segments proved productive either about 90% or about 30% of the time.

The primer mix had 60 Vbeta and 13 Jbeta primers. TCRdb's table, derived via immunoSEQ multiplex PCR, lists solely in-frame clones and lacks some. The listing contains tens of thousands of clones. Germline CDR1 and CDR2: SGHRS and YFSETQ. This CDR3 region has 14 residues. J was trimmed by 6 bases and V by 0 bases; bases with no gene match: 2. V and J are TRBV5-1 and TRBJ2-2, with 7 bases matching TRBD1. This clonotype was sampled from a woman in her thirties in good health and CMV-seropositive. The sample was PBMCs. For the CDR3, the DNA is TGCGCCAGCAGCTTGGAGGGGGCGTCCGGGGAGCTGTTTTTT. Translation gives CASSLEGASGELFF.